The rows below give T cell receptor beta chains drawn from one sample of a study of T cell repertoires in cytomegalovirus infection. These receptors' antigens are unknown. One entry per CDR3 protein results from TCRdb running MiXCR on the reads. The data hold about 700,000 distinct CDR3 sequences, with around a third observed a single time. This specimen consisted of cultured PBMCs, obtained from culture after CMV antigen stimulation. The receptors originated from a human donor in good health (CMV status not recorded). Some clones in this sample may be carry-over from other donors' samples. Both conserved end residues are part of each CDR3. Each record gives: J gene, D gene, clone size, V gene, CDR3 protein, CDR3 DNA. D genes are given only for firm matches. Only some rows state a clone size, as once, few, many or a class for expanded clones.

TRBJ1-1 NA NA TRBV11-2 CASSSSLWGNTEAFF TGTGCCAGCAGCTCCTCTCTTTGGGGGAACACTGAAGCTTTCTTT
TRBJ1-6 TRBD1 NA TRBV20-1 CSAEAGQGSSPLHF TGCAGTGCTGAGGCGGGACAGGGGAGTTCACCCCTCCACTTT
TRBJ2-3 NA few TRBV12-3/TRBV12-4 CASSFATGADTQYF TGTGCCAGCAGTTTCGCAACGGGGGCAGATACGCAGTATTTT
TRBJ2-1 NA NA TRBV28 CASSSLKTFIYEQFF TGTGCCAGCAGTTCCCTGAAGACCTTTATCTATGAGCAGTTCTTC
TRBJ2-5 NA many TRBV12-3/TRBV12-4 CASSAQGGETQYF TGTGCCAGCAGCGCACAGGGTGGGGAGACCCAGTACTTC
TRBJ2-3 NA once TRBV12-3/TRBV12-4 CASSYVGHTDTQYF TGTGCCAGCAGTTATGTGGGACACACAGATACGCAGTATTTT
TRBJ1-2 NA NA TRBV6-5 CASRATGYYGYTF TGTGCCAGCAGAGCCACAGGTTACTATGGCTACACCTTC
TRBJ2-5 NA many TRBV7-2 CASSSQAPRGTQYF TGTGCCAGCAGCTCACAGGCCCCCAGGGGGACCCAGTACTTC
TRBJ1-2 NA few TRBV7-9 CASSLQGIANYGYTF TGTGCCAGCAGCTTACAGGGAATCGCTAACTATGGCTACACCTTC
TRBJ2-3 TRBD2 NA TRBV4-2 CASSQVPLAGGDTDTQYF TGTGCCAGCAGCCAAGTACCTCTGGCGGGGGGTGACACAGATACGCAGTATTTT
TRBJ1-4 NA NA TRBV5-6 CASSVKYGARARREKLFF TGTGCCAGCAGCGTGAAGTATGGGGCCCGGGCCAGAAGGGAAAAACTGTTTTTT
TRBJ1-5 NA once TRBV3-1 CASSQPGFNQPQHF TGTGCCAGCAGCCAACCAGGGTTTAATCAGCCCCAGCATTTT
TRBJ1-2 NA few TRBV12-3/TRBV12-4 CASSLYRNYGYTF TGTGCCAGCAGTTTATACAGAAACTATGGCTACACCTTC
TRBJ2-2 TRBD2 NA TRBV12-3/TRBV12-4 CASSLVGRGLARTGELFF TGTGCCAGCAGTTTAGTTGGCCGGGGACTAGCGAGGACCGGGGAGCTGTTTTTT
TRBJ2-5 NA few TRBV10-3 CAIREVPQETQYF TGTGCCATCAGGGAGGTACCCCAAGAGACCCAGTACTTC
TRBJ2-7 TRBD1 NA TRBV28 CASEGQVKTYEQYF TGTGCCAGCGAGGGACAGGTCAAAACCTACGAGCAGTACTTC
TRBJ1-2 TRBD1 many TRBV7-2 CASSEYRDRAYGYTF TGTGCCAGCAGCGAATACCGGGACAGGGCCTATGGCTACACCTTC
TRBJ1-4 NA NA TRBV7-6 CASSPRSGLARTNEKLFF TGTGCCAGCAGCCCCAGGAGTGGCCTTGCCAGGACTAATGAAAAACTGTTTTTT
TRBJ2-2 NA NA TRBV19 CASSINRRRELFF TGTGCCAGTAGTATCAATCGACGGCGGGAGCTGTTTTTT
TRBJ2-7 NA NA TRBV10-2 CASSDVFSSYEQYF TGCGCCAGCAGCGACGTGTTCAGCTCCTACGAGCAGTACTTC